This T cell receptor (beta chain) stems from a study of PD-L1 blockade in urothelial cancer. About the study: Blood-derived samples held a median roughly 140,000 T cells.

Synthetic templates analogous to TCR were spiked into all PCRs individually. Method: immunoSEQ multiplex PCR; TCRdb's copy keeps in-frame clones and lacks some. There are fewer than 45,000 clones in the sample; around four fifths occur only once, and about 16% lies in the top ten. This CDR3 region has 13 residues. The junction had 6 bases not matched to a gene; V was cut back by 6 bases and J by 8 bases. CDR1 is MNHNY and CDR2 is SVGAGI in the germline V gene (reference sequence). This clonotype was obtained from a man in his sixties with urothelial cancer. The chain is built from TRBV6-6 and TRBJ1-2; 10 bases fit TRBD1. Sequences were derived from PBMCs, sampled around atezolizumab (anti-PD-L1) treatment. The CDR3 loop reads CASRRDRGYGYTF. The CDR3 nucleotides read TGTGCCAGCAGGAGGGACAGGGGTTACGGCTACACCTTC.